Described below is a single TCR beta chain sequence and its context. Antigen unknown. Healthy individuals who donated bone marrow served as the donors. V lost 3 bases and J 4 bases, leaving 6 bases between the germline ends. The CDR3 has 12 amino acids. Germline-derived CDR1 and CDR2 are MDHEN and SYDVKM. This specimen comes from a study of cytomegalovirus exposure and HLA in healthy donors. Study as a whole: Among around 170 million T cells, an earlier analysis found around 100 million unique TCR beta sequences. Study observations and caveats: The analysis excluded some indistinguishable V segments, including TRBV6-2 and TRBV6-3. TCR beta chains numbering more than 150 were designated cytomegalovirus-associated.

The PCR employed 60 Vbeta primers together with 13 Jbeta primers. Profiling relied on immunoSEQ multiplex PCR, and the TCRdb table lists in-frame clones only, not all of them. The sample is made up of about 200,000 clones, and the top ten hold roughly 0.74% of it. The source of this sequence is a boy aged 5-17 years in good health and CMV-seronegative. Sequenced material: PBMCs. The J gene is TRBJ1-2, the V gene TRBV28; D remains unclear. CDR3 residues: CASSFSIYGYTF. DNA for the CDR3: TGTGCCAGCAGTTTCTCTATCTATGGCTACACCTTC.